These T cell receptor beta chains were read from a single sample in a study of blood T cell repertoires in COVID-19. The assay was immunoSEQ multiplex PCR, and TCRdb's table has in-frame clones only and misses some. The sample has approximately 64,000 clones, more than 75% seen once; the top ten hold 10%. The source material was PBMCs or T cells enriched from blood (not recorded which). These receptors were collected from a middle-aged woman who had recovered from COVID-19. The CDR3 runs from the conserved cysteine through the conserved F or W. Each record gives: V gene, D gene, clone size, J gene, CDR3 DNA, CDR3 protein. A D gene is named only where the DNA matches it firmly. Some rows have no size entry. The others give once, few or many, or a class for an expanded clone.

V: TRBV7-9; D: .; size: .; J: TRBJ2-2; DNA: TGTGCCAGCAGCTTATCGGGGGTACTGTTTTTT; CDR3: CASSLSGVLFF
V: TRBV18; D: .; size: .; J: TRBJ1-1; DNA: TGTGCCAGCTCACCGGGGGGGGACACTGAAGCTTTCTTT; CDR3: CASSPGGDTEAFF
V: TRBV11-2; D: TRBD1; size: .; J: TRBJ2-2; DNA: TGTGCCAGCAGCTTAGTTTCCGGACAGGGGACCGGGGAGCTGTTTTTT; CDR3: CASSLVSGQGTGELFF
V: TRBV27; D: .; size: .; J: TRBJ1-2; DNA: TGTGCCAGCAGTTCCTCATACGGACAGACTAACTATGGCTACACCTTC; CDR3: CASSSSYGQTNYGYTF
V: TRBV3-1/TRBV3-2; D: .; size: .; J: TRBJ1-1; DNA: TGTGCCAGCGGGGAAGGGAGAGGAGCTTTCTTT; CDR3: CASGEGRGAFF
V: TRBV5-4; D: TRBD1; size: once; J: TRBJ1-2; DNA: TGTGCCAGCAGCTTTGGCGGGACAGGGGGTATCTATGGCTACACCTTC; CDR3: CASSFGGTGGIYGYTF
V: TRBV27; D: .; size: .; J: TRBJ2-6; DNA: TGTGCCAGCAGTAGACTTCTCTCTGGGGCCAACGTCCTGACTTTC; CDR3: CASSRLLSGANVLTF
V: TRBV5-1; D: TRBD2; size: .; J: TRBJ2-1; DNA: TGCGCCAGCAGCCTAAGCGGGGCGGAAGTCCATGAGCAGTTCTTC; CDR3: CASSLSGAEVHEQFF
V: TRBV3-1/TRBV3-2; D: TRBD2; size: once; J: TRBJ2-5; DNA: TGTGCCAGCAGCCCTCCCGGGCGGGGGTTAGAGACCCAGTACTTC; CDR3: CASSPPGRGLETQYF
V: TRBV10-1; D: TRBD2; size: .; J: TRBJ2-1; DNA: TGCGCCAGCAGCCTGAGCGGGAGCTCCTACAATGAGCAGTTCTTC; CDR3: CASSLSGSSYNEQFF